This entry is about one TCR beta chain. What this receptor recognizes is not known. Per-base quality was not reported, and no clone a single base away is much larger than it. Trimming costs V 6 bases and J 1 base, and their ends lie 13 bases apart. The CDR3 sequence holds 15 residues, the cysteine and phenylalanine included. Just CDR3 DNA is preserved here, 45 bases in frame from base 1. According to the germline V gene, CDR1 reads MNHNS and CDR2 reads SASEGT. The source of the sample is a study of T cell changes during pregnancy in multiple sclerosis (dated by TCRdb to about 2019). Study-level background: In women with multiple sclerosis, the researchers looked at how the T cell repertoire shifted as pregnancy progressed.

The protocol used for the library was the immunoSEQ multiplex PCR assay. In its TCRdb copy, this immuneACCESS table keeps in-frame sequences only and misses some clones. Where compared with another copy, unresolved V genes explain less than half of these, and the others have no known cause. For this sample there are some 90,000 clones; about 92% appear just once. The ten largest clones represent about 1.6% of the sample. Source: peripheral blood, taken in the first trimester of pregnancy. The TCR sequence derives from a female donor with multiple sclerosis, enrolled in a pregnancy study. Recombination linked TRBV6-1 to TRBJ2-1; D gene: possibly TRBD2, on 5 matching bases. The DNA sequence is as follows: TGTGCCAGCAGACTATACGGGGATTCCTACAATGAGCAGTTCTTC. The translation is CASRLYGDSYNEQFF.